A selection of T cell receptor beta chains follows, all from one sample in a study of blood T cell repertoires in COVID-19. Clones were sequenced by immunoSEQ multiplex PCR, and TCRdb holds only the in-frame ones, with some missing. The sample shows roughly 44,000 clones, approximately 90% of them seen only once. The sequenced material came from peripheral blood. The receptors originated from a man older than 75 with acute or convalescent COVID-19. Both conserved end residues are part of each CDR3. Each record gives: V gene, J gene, clone size, D gene, CDR3 length, CDR3 protein, CDR3 DNA. A D gene is named only where the DNA matches it firmly. Clone size is shown for a subset of rows, as once, few, many or a class of expanded clone.

TRBV11-3,TRBJ2-3,.,TRBD2,17,CASSLGASGGAADTQYF,TGTGCCAGCAGCTTAGGGGCTAGCGGGGGGGCCGCAGATACGCAGTATTTT
TRBV19,TRBJ1-5,.,TRBD1,15,CASSTHRGGNQPQHF,TGTGCCAGTAGTACTCACAGGGGCGGCAATCAGCCCCAGCATTTT
TRBV9,TRBJ1-2,.,.,15,CASSPGTSRNYGYTF,TGTGCCAGCAGCCCAGGGACTTCCCGTAACTATGGCTACACCTTC
TRBV18,TRBJ2-3,.,TRBD1,16,CASSPMDRGLTDTQYF,TGTGCCAGCTCACCAATGGACAGGGGGCTTACAGATACGCAGTATTTT
TRBV5-5,TRBJ1-5,.,.,13,CASSPRMDQPQHF,TGTGCCAGCAGCCCGAGGATGGATCAGCCCCAGCATTTT
TRBV6-5,TRBJ1-2,.,.,12,CASSERINGYTF,TGTGCCAGCAGCGAGAGAATTAATGGCTACACCTTC
TRBV30,TRBJ1-5,.,.,13,CAWTGVTGQPQHF,TGTGCCTGGACAGGGGTGACGGGTCAGCCCCAGCATTTT
TRBV19,TRBJ2-3,.,.,14,CASTWSAEGDTQYF,TGTGCCAGTACCTGGAGCGCCGAGGGAGATACGCAGTATTTT
TRBV5-1,TRBJ2-1,.,.,13,CASSDPGPYEQFF,TGCGCCAGCAGTGACCCAGGGCCTTATGAGCAGTTCTTC
TRBV5-1,TRBJ1-1,.,.,14,CASSLPVGDTEAFF,TGCGCCAGCAGCTTGCCAGTTGGAGACACTGAAGCTTTCTTT
TRBV11-2,TRBJ2-5,.,.,16,CASSPGQPVLQETQYF,TGTGCCAGCAGCCCTGGACAGCCCGTACTGCAAGAGACCCAGTACTTC
TRBV25-1,TRBJ2-5,.,.,13,CASSYAGRETQYF,TGTGCCAGCAGTTATGCGGGCAGGGAGACCCAGTACTTC
TRBV6-5,TRBJ1-6,.,.,12,CASREGNSPLHF,TGTGCCAGCAGGGAGGGGAATTCACCCCTCCACTTT
TRBV28,TRBJ2-7,.,TRBD1,17,CASSFPLRQGESYEQYF,TGTGCCAGCAGTTTCCCCCTTCGACAGGGAGAGAGCTACGAGCAGTACTTC
TRBV19,TRBJ2-2,.,.,14,CASSMATRGGELFF,TGTGCCAGTAGTATGGCTACCCGCGGCGGGGAGCTGTTTTTT
TRBV6-1,TRBJ1-1,.,TRBD1,16,CASSVQTGGGGTEAFF,TGTGCCAGCAGTGTCCAGACAGGGGGCGGGGGCACTGAAGCTTTCTTT
TRBV21-1,TRBJ2-1,.,.,17,CASSKVKRGEPYNEQFF,TGTGCCAGCAGCAAAGTGAAGCGGGGGGAACCCTACAATGAGCAGTTCTTC
TRBV28,TRBJ1-1,.,TRBD1,14,CASSLRQGYTEAFF,TGTGCCAGCAGTCTCCGACAGGGCTACACTGAAGCTTTCTTT
TRBV5-1,TRBJ2-1,few,TRBD1,15,CASSLGTGEYNEQFF,TGCGCCAGCAGCTTGGGGACAGGGGAGTACAATGAGCAGTTCTTC
TRBV30,TRBJ1-1,.,.,13,CAWSVSGFTEAFF,TGTGCCTGGAGTGTTTCAGGATTCACTGAAGCTTTCTTT
TRBV19,TRBJ1-1,.,.,13,CASRTTGNTEAFF,TGTGCCAGTAGGACGACAGGGAACACTGAAGCTTTCTTT
TRBV28,TRBJ1-5,.,TRBD1,15,CASNLPTGLSQPQHF,TGTGCCAGCAATCTACCGACAGGGTTAAGTCAGCCCCAGCATTTT
TRBV23-1,TRBJ1-3,.,.,14,CASGSGVGGNTIYF,TGCGCCAGCGGCTCGGGGGTGGGTGGAAACACCATATATTTT
TRBV19,TRBJ2-1,.,.,14,CASREDFPYNEQFF,TGTGCCAGTAGGGAGGACTTCCCCTACAATGAGCAGTTCTTC
TRBV5-8,TRBJ2-3,.,TRBD1,15,CASSRRQGAPDTQYF,TGTGCCAGCAGCCGGAGACAGGGGGCACCAGATACGCAGTATTTT
TRBV28,TRBJ1-1,.,.,18,CASTPVSGAQTLNTEAFF,TGTGCCAGCACCCCCGTTTCAGGGGCGCAAACATTAAACACTGAAGCTTTCTTT
TRBV18,TRBJ2-1,few,.,16,CASSPSQGRGYNEQFF,TGTGCCAGCTCACCGTCACAGGGAAGAGGGTACAATGAGCAGTTCTTC
TRBV7-9,TRBJ2-1,.,TRBD1,17,CASSSGQGSWPYNEQFF,TGTGCCAGCAGCTCTGGACAGGGGAGCTGGCCCTACAATGAGCAGTTCTTC
TRBV7-2,TRBJ2-1,.,TRBD1,15,CASSLRGQGGSEQFF,TGTGCCAGCAGCTTAAGGGGACAGGGGGGCAGTGAGCAGTTCTTC
TRBV4-2,TRBJ2-7,.,.,15,CASSQQGTLTYEQYF,TGTGCCAGCAGCCAGCAGGGGACCTTAACCTACGAGCAGTACTTC
TRBV6-5,TRBJ2-1,.,.,14,CASSPTWRRHEQFF,TGTGCCAGCAGTCCTACTTGGAGGCGGCATGAGCAGTTCTTC
TRBV2,TRBJ2-5,.,.,16,CASSDETGIVEETQYF,TGTGCCAGCAGTGACGAGACAGGAATTGTGGAAGAGACCCAGTACTTC
TRBV28,TRBJ1-2,.,.,10,CGVQGAGYTF,TGTGGAGTACAGGGAGCCGGCTACACCTTC
TRBV2,TRBJ1-2,once,.,14,CASSEGPGIAGYTF,TGTGCCAGCAGTGAAGGACCGGGAATCGCTGGCTACACCTTC
TRBV14,TRBJ2-5,.,TRBD1,18,CASSPHTRDRENKKAQYF,TGTGCCAGCAGCCCTCACACTCGGGACAGGGAGAACAAGAAAGCCCAGTACTTC
TRBV30,TRBJ1-2,.,.,12,CAWSSTGYGYTF,TGTGCCTGGAGTTCAACAGGCTATGGCTACACCTTC
TRBV29-1,TRBJ2-7,.,.,10,CSAGDEVQYF,TGCAGCGCGGGGGATGAGGTGCAGTACTTC
TRBV19,TRBJ2-2,.,TRBD2,16,CASSIWASGGEHELFF,TGTGCCAGTAGTATCTGGGCTAGCGGGGGGGAACACGAGCTGTTTTTT
TRBV24-1,TRBJ1-5,.,.,15,CATSGNRGRNQPQHF,TGTGCCACCAGTGGAAACCGGGGTCGCAATCAGCCCCAGCATTTT
TRBV7-9,TRBJ2-2,.,TRBD2,15,CASITSGGANGELFF,TGTGCCAGCATCACTAGCGGGGGGGCCAACGGGGAGCTGTTTTTT
TRBV2,TRBJ2-5,.,TRBD2,15,CASSPIAGGGKTQYF,TGTGCCAGCAGTCCGATAGCGGGGGGAGGAAAGACCCAGTACTTC
TRBV29-1,TRBJ1-5,.,.,16,CSVGPMTEISNQPQHF,TGCAGCGTTGGTCCCATGACAGAAATTAGCAATCAGCCCCAGCATTTT
TRBV11-2,TRBJ2-7,.,TRBD1,17,CASSLDSTGGWSYEQYF,TGTGCCAGCAGCTTAGATTCCACAGGGGGATGGTCCTACGAGCAGTACTTC
TRBV5-4,TRBJ2-7,.,TRBD1,16,CASSSPGQGNSYEQYF,TGTGCCAGCAGCAGCCCGGGACAGGGGAACTCCTACGAGCAGTACTTC
TRBV11-3,TRBJ2-2,.,.,14,CASSPYRNTGELFF,TGTGCCAGCAGCCCATACAGGAACACCGGGGAGCTGTTTTTT
TRBV4-1,TRBJ1-2,.,.,15,CASSRGHNPNYGYTF,TGCGCCAGCAGCCGAGGGCACAATCCTAACTATGGCTACACCTTC